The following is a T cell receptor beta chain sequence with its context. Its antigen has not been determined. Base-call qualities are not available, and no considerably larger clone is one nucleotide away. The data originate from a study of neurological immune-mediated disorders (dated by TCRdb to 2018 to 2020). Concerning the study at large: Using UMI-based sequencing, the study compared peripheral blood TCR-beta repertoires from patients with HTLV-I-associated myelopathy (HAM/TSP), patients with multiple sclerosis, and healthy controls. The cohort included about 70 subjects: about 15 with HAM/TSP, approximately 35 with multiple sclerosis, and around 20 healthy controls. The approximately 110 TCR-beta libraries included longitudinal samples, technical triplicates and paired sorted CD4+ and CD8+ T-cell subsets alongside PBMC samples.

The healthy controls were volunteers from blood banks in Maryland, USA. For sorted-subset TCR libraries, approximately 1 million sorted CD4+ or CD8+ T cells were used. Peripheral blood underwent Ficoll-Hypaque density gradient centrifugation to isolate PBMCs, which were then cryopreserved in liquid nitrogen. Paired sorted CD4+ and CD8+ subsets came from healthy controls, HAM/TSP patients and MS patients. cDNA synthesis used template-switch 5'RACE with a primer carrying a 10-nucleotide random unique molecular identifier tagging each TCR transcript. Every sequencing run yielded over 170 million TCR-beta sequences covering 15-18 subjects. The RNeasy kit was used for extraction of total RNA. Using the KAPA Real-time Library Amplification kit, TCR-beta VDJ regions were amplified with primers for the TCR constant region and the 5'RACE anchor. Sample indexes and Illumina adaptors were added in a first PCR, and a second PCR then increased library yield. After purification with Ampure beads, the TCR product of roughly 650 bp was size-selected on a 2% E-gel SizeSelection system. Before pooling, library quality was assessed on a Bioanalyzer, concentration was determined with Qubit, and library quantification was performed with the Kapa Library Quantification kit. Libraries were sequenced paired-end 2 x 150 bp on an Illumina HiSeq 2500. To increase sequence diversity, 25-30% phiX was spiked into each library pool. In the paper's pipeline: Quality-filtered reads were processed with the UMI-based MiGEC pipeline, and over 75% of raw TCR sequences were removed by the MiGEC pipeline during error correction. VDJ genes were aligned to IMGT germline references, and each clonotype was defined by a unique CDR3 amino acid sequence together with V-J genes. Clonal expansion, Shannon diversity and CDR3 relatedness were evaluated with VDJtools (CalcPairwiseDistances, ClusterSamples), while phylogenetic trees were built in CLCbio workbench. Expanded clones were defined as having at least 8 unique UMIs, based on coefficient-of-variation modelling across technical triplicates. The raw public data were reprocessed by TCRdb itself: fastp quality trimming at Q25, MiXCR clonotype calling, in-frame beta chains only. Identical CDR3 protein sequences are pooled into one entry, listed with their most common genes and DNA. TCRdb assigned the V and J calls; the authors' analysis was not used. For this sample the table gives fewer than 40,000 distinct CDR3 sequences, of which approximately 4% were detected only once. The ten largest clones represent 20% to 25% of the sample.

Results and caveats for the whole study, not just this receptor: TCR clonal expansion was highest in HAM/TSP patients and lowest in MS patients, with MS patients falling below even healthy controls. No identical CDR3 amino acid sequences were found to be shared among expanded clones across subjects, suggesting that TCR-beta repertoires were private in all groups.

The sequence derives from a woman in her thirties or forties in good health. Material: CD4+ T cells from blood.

The nucleotide sequence reads as follows: TGTGCCAGCTCACCGGTAGCGGGGCAGGCACATACGCAGTATTTT. This translates into CASSPVAGQAHTQYF. This chain is built from TRBV18 and TRBJ2-3; 8 bases in the middle match TRBD2. V ends up 3 bases short and J 7 bases short, with an unmatched junction base count of 9. Inclusive of the bounding cysteine and phenylalanine, the CDR3 is 15 residues long. The DNA shown is the 45-base CDR3, in frame from base 1. CDR1 is given as KGHSH and CDR2 as LQKENI, both from the germline V gene.